This is a list of T cell receptor beta chains from one sample in a study of blood T cell repertoires in COVID-19. The table came from immunoSEQ multiplex PCR; TCRdb's copy has only in-frame clones and leaves some out. The data show 65,000 to 85,000 clones, around 90% seen once. Sequenced input: peripheral blood. The receptors originated from a human donor in a cohort sampled during active COVID-19. Both conserved end residues are part of each CDR3. A D gene is named only where the DNA matches it firmly. Not all rows give a size; the values are once, few, many and, for expanded clones, a class.

abundance: -; j_gene: TRBJ2-2; v_gene: TRBV5-8; d_gene: -; CDR3nt: TGTGCCAGCATCCCCGTAGGACAGACGAACACCGGGGAGCTGTTTTTT; CDR3aa: CASIPVGQTNTGELFF
abundance: -; j_gene: TRBJ2-3; v_gene: TRBV6-5; d_gene: TRBD1; CDR3nt: TGTGCCAGCAGCGTCGGACAGGGGCGAGATACGCAGTATTTT; CDR3aa: CASSVGQGRDTQYF
abundance: once; j_gene: TRBJ2-1; v_gene: TRBV6-5; d_gene: TRBD1; CDR3nt: TGTGCCAGCCTCTCGGGACAGAGCTCCTACAATGAGCAGTTCTTC; CDR3aa: CASLSGQSSYNEQFF
abundance: -; j_gene: TRBJ2-5; v_gene: TRBV5-1; d_gene: -; CDR3nt: TGCGCCAGCAGCTTGGCCTGGGGACTTCAAAATCAGGAGACCCAGTACTTC; CDR3aa: CASSLAWGLQNQETQYF
abundance: -; j_gene: TRBJ2-5; v_gene: TRBV18; d_gene: TRBD2; CDR3nt: TGTGCCAGCTCATCCAGACATCTAGCGGTCCAAGAGACCCAGTACTTC; CDR3aa: CASSSRHLAVQETQYF
abundance: -; j_gene: TRBJ2-3; v_gene: TRBV19; d_gene: TRBD1; CDR3nt: TGTGCCAGTAGTACACTTCGGGACAGGAGGGGCACAGATACGCAGTATTTT; CDR3aa: CASSTLRDRRGTDTQYF
abundance: -; j_gene: TRBJ2-1; v_gene: TRBV27; d_gene: TRBD2; CDR3nt: TGTGCCAGCAGTTCTGGCGGGGGGGGCCGCCCTTTGCAGTTCTTC; CDR3aa: CASSSGGGGRPLQFF
abundance: once; j_gene: TRBJ2-2; v_gene: TRBV27; d_gene: -; CDR3nt: TGTGCCGCTTTGGGGCCGCAGACCGGGGAGCTGTTTTTT; CDR3aa: CAALGPQTGELFF
abundance: -; j_gene: TRBJ1-2; v_gene: TRBV27; d_gene: TRBD1; CDR3nt: TGTGCCAGCAGCTTGGACAGGGGCTATGGCTACACCTTC; CDR3aa: CASSLDRGYGYTF
abundance: -; j_gene: TRBJ1-5; v_gene: TRBV24-1; d_gene: TRBD1; CDR3nt: TGTGCCACCAGTGACGGGACAGGGGGGATCAATCAGCCCCAGCATTTT; CDR3aa: CATSDGTGGINQPQHF
abundance: few; j_gene: TRBJ1-2; v_gene: TRBV21-1; d_gene: -; CDR3nt: TGTGCCAGCAGCAAAGCGGGAGGGAGAACGGGTAACTATGGCTACACCTTC; CDR3aa: CASSKAGGRTGNYGYTF
abundance: -; j_gene: TRBJ2-2; v_gene: TRBV6-5; d_gene: TRBD1; CDR3nt: TGTGCCAGCAGTCGACAGGGGTACCCCGGGGAGCTGTTTTTT; CDR3aa: CASSRQGYPGELFF
abundance: once; j_gene: TRBJ2-5; v_gene: TRBV14; d_gene: TRBD1; CDR3nt: TGTGCCAGCAAGGTACAGGGGGGTCGAGAGACCCAGTACTTC; CDR3aa: CASKVQGGRETQYF
abundance: -; j_gene: TRBJ1-1; v_gene: TRBV5-4; d_gene: TRBD1; CDR3nt: TGTGCCAGCAGCTCCAAGACAGGGCTTACTGAAGCTTTCTTT; CDR3aa: CASSSKTGLTEAFF